This note documents a single TCR beta chain sequence. Its antigen is as yet unknown. The data were obtained in a study of blood T cells in healthy people across ages. A J-beta primer mix and a sample-barcoded 5' primer were used in a second PCR of roughly 7 to 12 cycles. With 12 random nucleotides, a template-switch adaptor tagged each individual cDNA molecule. One entry per CDR3 protein, called by TCRdb with MiXCR from the 5' RACE reads. This sample carries some 1.4 million distinct CDR3 sequences, 40% to 50% of them seen once, and the ten largest clones take approximately 7.9%. Study-level points and caveats: The study found more naive CD4+ cells and higher diversity in long-lived than aged donors. Using unsorted PBMCs precluded a conclusive naive versus antigen-experienced comparison.

RNA extraction gave at least 5.5 micrograms of total RNA per sample. Germline V gene lookup returns CDR1 SEHNR and CDR2 FQNEAQ (reference sequence). CDR3 size: 14 residues. V lost 8 bases, J lost 0 bases, and 4 bases stayed unmatched. The receptor was derived from a woman aged 18-29 years in good health. Sequencing was carried out using blood. The V and J genes are TRBV7-9 and TRBJ2-1; the match to TRBD1 covers 7 bases. The CDR3 spells CASQGDRSYNEQFF. The CDR3 nucleotides are TGTGCCAGCCAGGGGGACCGCTCCTACAATGAGCAGTTCTTC.